In its sample, the clone carrying this T cell receptor beta chain was seen once. The CDR3 length is 16 residues. Germline loops: CDR1 SNHLY, CDR2 FYNNEI. V was clipped by 5 bases and J by 7 bases; unmatched bases: 15. In the source study's methods: By means of reference gene primer amplification, nucleated cell counts were estimated. TCRdb keeps only in-frame clones here, not all; method: immunoSEQ multiplex PCR. V, J and clone size are those of that table, while D and trimming were read from the DNA. The sample has 130,000 or so clones; 88% are singletons. The entry originates in a study of blood T cell repertoires in COVID-19. Study-level background: PBMCs, B-cell-depleted T cells, or T cells provided the cDNA or gDNA that made up the material.

The clonotype comes from a woman between 55 and 75 years old with acute or convalescent COVID-19. The specimen was peripheral blood. V is TRBV2 and J is TRBJ1-2; 8 nucleotides align to TRBD1. The CDR3 DNA is TGTGCCAGCAGTCCAATGGGGACAGGTTCGGGGGCTGGCTACACCTTC. As protein: CASSPMGTGSGAGYTF.